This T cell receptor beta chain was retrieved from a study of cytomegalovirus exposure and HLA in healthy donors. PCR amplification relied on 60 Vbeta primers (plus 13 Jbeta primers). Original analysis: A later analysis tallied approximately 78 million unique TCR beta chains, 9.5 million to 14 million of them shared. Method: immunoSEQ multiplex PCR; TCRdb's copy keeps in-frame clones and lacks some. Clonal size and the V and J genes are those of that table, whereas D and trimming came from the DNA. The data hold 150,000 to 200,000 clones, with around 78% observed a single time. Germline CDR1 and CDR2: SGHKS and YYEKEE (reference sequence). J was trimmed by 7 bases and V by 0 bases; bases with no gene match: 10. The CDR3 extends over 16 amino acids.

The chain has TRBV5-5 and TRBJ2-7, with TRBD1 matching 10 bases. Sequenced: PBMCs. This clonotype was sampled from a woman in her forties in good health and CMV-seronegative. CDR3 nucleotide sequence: TGTGCCAGCAGCTTGGCAACCGGGACAGGGGCATGGGAGCAGTACTTC. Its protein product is CASSLATGTGAWEQYF.